This TCR beta chain was profiled in a study of blood T cell repertoires in COVID-19. Clones were sequenced by immunoSEQ multiplex PCR, and TCRdb holds only the in-frame ones, with some missing. The table includes 250,000 to 300,000 clones, about 80% detected once. Trimming took off 8 bases at V and 0 bases at J, with 18 bases between the two ends. CDR1 and CDR2 (germline): MDHEN, SYDVKM. CDR3 size: 16 residues. The specimen was PBMCs or T cells enriched from blood (not recorded which). The chain links TRBV28 to TRBJ2-3; the D is unclear. This TCR was recovered from a man aged 45-65 years who had recovered from COVID-19. The CDR3 DNA sequence: TGTGCCAGCCGCTTTGGGCAGCCCATAAGCACAGATACGCAGTATTTT. Amino acid sequence: CASRFGQPISTDTQYF. Together with reference TRBV28 and TRBJ2-3, the CDR3 gives the full variable domain: DVKVTQSSRYLVKRTGEKVFLECVQDMDHENMFWYRQDPGLGLRLIYFSYDVKMKEKGDIPEGYSVSREKKERFSLILESASTNQTSMYLCASRFGQPISTDTQYFGPGTRLTVL.